The 20 T cell receptor beta chains presented below share a single source sample, sequenced in a study of blood T cells in healthy people across ages. A sample-barcoded 5' primer and a J-beta primer mix were used in a second PCR of roughly 7 to 11 cycles. TCRdb called the 5' RACE reads again in MiXCR, with one record for every CDR3 protein. Here the sample spans approximately 780,000 distinct CDR3 sequences, 20% to 30% being singletons. These data are also associated with another study on T cells of mothers and their children.

The sequencing input was blood. The receptors derive from a boy aged 5-17 years in good health.

The chain is built from TRBV6-2 or TRBV6-3 and TRBJ2-5; D is uncertain. Deletions cut 7 bases from V and 5 bases from J, with 20 bases between. CDR1 is MNHEY and CDR2 is SVGEGT in the germline V gene. This CDR3 is built from 15 residues. The CDR3 DNA follows: TGTGCCAGCACCTCTACGAGGTCGGGTAGGGAGACCCAGTACTTC. It is translated as CASTSTRSGRETQYF.

This sequence joins TRBV18 and TRBJ1-5; 7 bases agree with TRBD1. The CDR3 sequence is 16 residues long. The V segment lost 3 bases and the J segment 7 bases; nucleotides outside the gene matches: 12. The germline gives CDR1 KGHSH, CDR2 LQKENI. The CDR3 DNA reads as TGTGCCAGCTCACCTCCCACAGGGGAAGGTAGGCAGCCCCAGCATTTT. Translation gives CASSPPTGEGRQPQHF.

This clonotype was seen only a few times. CDR3 residues: CATGRAVLEAFF. The DNA of the CDR3 is TGTGCAACAGGACGAGCAGTGCTTGAAGCTTTCTTT. V usage is TRBV12-3 or TRBV12-4 and J usage is TRBJ1-1; weak D call: TRBD1 (5 bases). This CDR3 is built from 12 residues.

V gene TRBV7-2 combines with J gene TRBJ1-5, with D hard to call. In germline, CDR1 is SGHTA, CDR2 FQGNSA. The CDR3 length is 15 residues. Trimming left V 2 bases short and J 3 bases short, with 11 bases between. CDR3 bases: TGTGCCAGCAGCTTACAAGGAACAGCCAATCAGCCCCAGCATTTT. It translates to CASSLQGTANQPQHF. The whole variable domain, remainder taken from reference TRBV7-2 and TRBJ1-5, is GAGVSQSPSNKVTEKGKDVELRCDPISGHTALYWYRQSLGQGLEFLIYFQGNSAPDKSGLPSDRFSAERTGGSVSTLTIQRTQQEDSAVYLCASSLQGTANQPQHFGDGTRLSIL.

This clonotype was observed a handful of times. Here the CDR3 reads CASSLGIRGPTNEKLFF. The CDR3 nucleotides read TGTGCCAGCAGTTTAGGGATCAGGGGACCGACTAATGAAAAACTGTTTTTT. This rearrangement joins TRBV12-3 or TRBV12-4 to TRBJ1-4; possible D gene TRBD1, 6 bases. Trimming left V 1 base short and J 2 bases short, with 14 bases between. The CDR3 is made up of 17 amino acids.

The table lists this clonotype with a few counts. The J gene is TRBJ2-7, the V gene TRBV6-1; tentatively, D is TRBD2 (6 bases). The J call is in doubt because the DNA end fits TRBJ2-1 better. The CDR3 is 13 residues long. The V gene's germline CDR1 is MNHNS and CDR2 SASEGT. For the CDR3, the DNA is TGTGCCAGCAGGTCAACGGGGGATTACGAGCAGTTCTTC. Residues: CASRSTGDYEQFF.

The rearrangement links TRBV2 to TRBJ2-1; either TRBD1 or TRBD2 may fit D (6 bases each). Germline loops: CDR1 SNHLY, CDR2 FYNNEI. The CDR3 has 16 amino acids. Trimming pared 7 bases from V and 7 bases from J, leaving 23 bases between. CDR3 nucleotide sequence: TGTGCCAGCACACAGGGAACTAGCCCCGAATTGAATGAGCAGTTCTTC. Amino acids: CASTQGTSPELNEQFF.

The CDR3 reads CASRAGGDRAYEQYF. The CDR3 nucleotides are TGTGCCAGCAGAGCCGGGGGGGACAGGGCCTACGAGCAGTACTTC. This rearrangement joins TRBV12-3 or TRBV12-4 to TRBJ2-7; tentative D call: TRBD1 (9 bases). V was trimmed by 6 bases and J by 2 bases, leaving 17 bases between them. The CDR3 sequence is 15 residues long.

The rearrangement uses TRBV13 and TRBJ2-7; a weak D match, TRBD1 (5 bases). The CDR3 spans 13 residues. The germline gives CDR1 PRHDT, CDR2 FYEKMQ (reference sequence). Trimming pared 5 bases from V and 0 bases from J, leaving 8 bases between. The CDR3, as DNA: TGTGCCAGCAGCGCACAGGTCTCCTACGAGCAGTACTTC. Translated, it gives CASSAQVSYEQYF.

This clonotype was detected only a few times. The chain links TRBV20-1 to TRBJ2-3; D possibly corresponds to TRBD1 (6 bases). The ends were cut back, 3 bases at V and 5 bases at J, with 21 bases in the middle. Germline assignment: CDR1 DFQATT and CDR2 SNEGSKA (reference sequence). The CDR3 consists of 16 residues. In DNA, the CDR3 is TGCAGTGCTAGTCGCATGGGGGTGGGGGCCCTAGATACGCAGTATTTT. Protein product: CSASRMGVGALDTQYF.

The J gene is TRBJ2-7, the V gene TRBV7-9; 8 positions match TRBD2. CDR3 length: 12 amino acids. V was pared by 5 bases and J by 6 bases, with 3 bases of the junction left unmatched. Germline CDR1 and CDR2: SEHNR and FQNEAQ (reference sequence). CDR3 nucleotide sequence: TGTGCCAGCAGCCCCGGGGGGGTCGAGCAGTACTTC. The encoded protein is CASSPGGVEQYF.

The chain joins TRBV4-2 to TRBJ2-3, with D possibly matching TRBD2 (5 bases). Per germline, CDR1 LGHNA and CDR2 YNFKEQ. V lost 7 bases and J 5 bases, leaving 16 bases between the germline ends. The CDR3 is 14 amino acids. CDR3 in DNA: TGTGCCAGCATGTCTCGAGGGAATCGAGATACGCAGTATTTT. This encodes CASMSRGNRDTQYF.

With regard to this clonotype: At one end the junction does not follow the germline gene, possibly because of a read error. The chain carries TRBV5-1 and TRBJ2-2; D is unresolved. Germline CDR1 is SGHRS and CDR2 is YFSETQ. The CDR3 length is 14 residues. CDR3 nucleotides: TGCGCCAACAGCTTTGTCTCGAACACCGGGGAGCTGTTTTTT. This codes for CANSFVSNTGELFF. Using reference TRBV5-1 and TRBJ2-2 for the parts outside the CDR3, the full variable domain is KAGVTQTPRYLIKTRGQQVTLSCSPISGHRSVSWYQQTPGQGLQFLFEYFSETQRNKGNFPGRFSGRQFSNSRSEMNVSTLELGDSALYLCANSFVSNTGELFFGEGSRLTVL.

As for this clonotype: A read error may be the cause here, since a much bigger clone is one base away. This chain connects TRBV12-3 or TRBV12-4 to TRBJ2-2; 7 bases agree with TRBD2. There are 15 residues in the CDR3. The V segment lost 3 bases and the J segment 1 base; nucleotides outside the gene matches: 2. The CDR3, as DNA: TGTGCCAGCAGTTTTTGGGGGGGGAACACCGGGGAGCTGTTTTTT. It codes for CASSFWGGNTGELFF.

A few counts support this clonotype. The J gene is TRBJ2-7, the V gene TRBV20-1; 7 nucleotides match TRBD1. Trimming at V came to 2 bases and at J to 0 bases, leaving 4 bases not matched to a gene. The CDR3 spans 14 residues. The germline V gene encodes CDR1 DFQATT and CDR2 SNEGSKA (reference sequence). CDR3 coding DNA: TGCAGTGCTAGAAAGGGGGACAGCTCCTACGAGCAGTACTTC. This codes for CSARKGDSSYEQYF.

This clonotype was counted a few times. The V call is TRBV2, the J call TRBJ2-4; 8 bases fit TRBD2. The germline gives CDR1 SNHLY, CDR2 FYNNEI. Trimming took 3 bases from V and 9 from J; bases not matched to a gene: 10. CDR3 size: 15 residues. The DNA of the CDR3 is TGTGCCAGCAGTGAGGCCGGGAGGGATGTAGGCATTCAGTACTTC. It yields the protein CASSEAGRDVGIQYF.

This chain connects TRBV5-1 to TRBJ2-7; maybe TRBD2 (6 bases). This CDR3 spans 15 amino acids. Trimming removed 1 base at V and 2 bases at J, with 13 bases between. Germline-derived CDR1 and CDR2 are SGHRS and YFSETQ. In DNA, the CDR3 is TGCGCCAGCAGCTTGATAGCGGCGCAGACCTACGAGCAGTACTTC. Amino acids: CASSLIAAQTYEQYF.

This chain joins TRBV14 and TRBJ2-5, with 12 bases lining up with TRBD2. CDR3 length: 16 residues. Trimming removed 5 bases from V and 5 bases from J; junction bases left unmatched: 9. Germline CDR1 and CDR2: SGHDN and FVKESK. CDR3 sequence (DNA): TGTGCCAGCAGCGCCTTGACTAGCGGGAGATTGGAGACCCAGTACTTC. Encoded protein: CASSALTSGRLETQYF.

The CDR3 sequence is CASSAGTSFSYEQYF. The CDR3 nucleotides read TGTGCCAGCAGCGCAGGGACTAGCTTTTCCTACGAGCAGTACTTC. This chain links TRBV9 with TRBJ2-1; 9 nucleotides agree with TRBD2. The J call is doubtful: the DNA matches TRBJ2-7 better. Germline values: CDR1 SGDLS, CDR2 YYNGEE. The CDR3 totals 15 residues.

The V and J genes are TRBV5-1 and TRBJ2-1, with D possibly called TRBD1 or TRBD2 (5 bases each). The CDR3 sequence is 14 residues long. V was clipped by 0 bases and J by 5 bases, with 9 bases between them. Looked up from germline, CDR1 is SGHRS and CDR2 is YFSETQ. The CDR3 sequence: CASSLVGDHNEQFF. In DNA, the CDR3 is TGCGCCAGCAGCTTGGTAGGGGACCACAATGAGCAGTTCTTC.